Included here is one TCR beta chain sequence, with context. This clone came up a few times. This clone's antigen is unknown. Base-call qualities are not available, and no considerably larger clone is one nucleotide away. From the germline V gene, CDR1 is SGDLS and CDR2 is YYNGEE. The junction carries 12 bases between V and J, which are trimmed by 4 bases and 6 bases respectively. The CDR3 runs 13 residues from the cysteine to the phenylalanine. Only CDR3 DNA remains: 39 bases, in frame from the first base. The library relied on the immunoSEQ multiplex PCR assay. For the multiplex PCR, a mixture combining 60 forward primers for TCR Vbeta segments and 13 reverse primers for TCR Jbeta segments was used. A multiplex PCR assay on genomic DNA amplified the CDR3 region of rearranged TCR beta genes. On the Illumina HiSeq System, the amplified TCR beta libraries were sequenced as 87-base-pair reads. The authors processed their data as follows. A later analysis tallied 80 million to 95 million unique TCR beta chains across the 650 to 750 repertoires, and approximately 12 million of those chains were shared by two or more donors. A nearest-neighbor algorithm error-corrected the raw reads and collapsed the reads into unique sequences, merging closely related sequences to remove PCR and sequencing errors. CDR3 sequences were aligned to IMGT reference sequences to assign V, D and J gene segments. Each retained sequence needed at least a six-nucleotide match to both a V gene segment and a J gene segment. A rearrangement was called productive if the CDR3 had no stop codons and remained in frame with V and J, and every other rearrangement was called non-productive. CDR3 was defined according to IMGT convention as the region running from the second conserved V-encoded cysteine to the conserved J-encoded phenylalanine. The earlier analysis of about 610 of the donors excluded sequences that lacked an unambiguous match to a single V gene segment. An earlier analysis of just under 600 of the donors called V segments functional above 56.7% productive rearrangements and segregating when the between-donor standard deviation exceeded 5%. To diagnose cytomegalovirus status from the catalog of TCR beta chain sequences, a statistical classification framework was built. In a later analysis, TCR nucleotide sequences were compared against IMGT/GENE-DB human TR gene sequences so that V and J genes could be assigned. The TCRdist pipeline was used in a later analysis to assign CDR3 sequences and most-parsimonious VDJ recombination scenarios. In a later analysis, every TCR beta chain was defined by the combination of its CDR3 amino acid sequence and its V-gene family, and reads without a unique V-gene family were dropped. A later analysis removed over 500 highly shared, low-generation-probability nucleotide sequences to deal with suspected cross-contamination and a sequencing artifact. A later analysis calculated a clonal expansion index for each public chain from normalized within-repertoire ranks of inferred template counts. In a later analysis, generation probabilities were computed using a VDJ recombination model fitted to out-of-frame rearrangements, and the results were checked against IGoR. A later analysis scored TCR-TCR, TCR-HLA and TCR-CMV co-occurrence with hypergeometric tests, applying a repertoire-size bias correction to TCR pairs. To estimate false discovery rates, a later analysis permuted the HLA or CMV assignments 20 times. In a later analysis, co-occurring TCRs were grouped with DBSCAN, and TCRdist sequence similarity was added when clustering was performed within HLA-allele-positive subsets. For co-occurrence clustering, repertoires with fewer than 30,000 or more than 120,000 public chains were excluded, along with about five repertoires with anomalous nucleotide sharing. Entries here come from immuneACCESS through TCRdb and include only in-frame sequences with V and J called. Some clones fail to appear in such tables; in the studies checked, an unresolved V gene covers under half of the shortfall, and the cause of the remainder is unknown. V and J calls and clone size follow that table, whereas D and trimming were derived from the DNA. The sample data list some 150,000 clones, and over 80% of these were observed just once. Clones ranked in the top ten supply about 3.4% of the sample.

These data come from a study of cytomegalovirus exposure and HLA in healthy donors (dated by TCRdb to about 2017). Study-level background: An earlier analysis of roughly 570 of the donors reported under 300 Gb of sequence data and some 110 million unique TCR beta sequences obtained from around 180 million T cells. The study was designed to test whether signatures of past pathogen exposure could be identified by cataloging public T cell receptors. In an earlier analysis of several hundred of the donors, high-throughput TCR beta sequencing was used to judge whether each TCR beta V gene segment behaved as functional or pseudogenic. Every repertoire in the discovery cohort had been generated on one and the same sequencing platform. HLA typing covered class I and class II loci at four-digit resolution. The number of typed donors differed by locus: about 629-630 for A, B, C, DRB1 and DQB1; some 540 for DQA1; over 600 for DPA1; and about 470 for DPB1. High-throughput TCR immunosequencing, statistical association of individual TCRs with disease status, and machine learning were combined to predict cytomegalovirus infection status. The study profiled the T cell repertoires of hundreds of subjects by immunosequencing and related them to cytomegalovirus serostatus. Donor age, sex, ethnicity and CMV serostatus were compiled together with the repertoire data. In a later genetic analysis, genome-wide SNP genotypes for about 55% of the roughly 700 donors were used, and that subset was treated as a discovery cohort. Because of strong linkage in the cohort, four to six DR-DQ haplotypes were treated as single units for association and clustering. To study patterns of TCR occurrence, a later analysis re-analyzed previously published TCR beta repertoires from around 670 donors and added high-resolution HLA genotyping. An early release that covered about 600 HLA-typed donors contained approximately 300 gigabases of sequencing data and around 85 million unique TCR sequences. A separate validation cohort of 90 to 150 different subjects was used in addition to the roughly 670-subject first cohort. Among 300 to 450 genotyped donors of the cohort, an average of about 240,000 unique TCR beta nucleotide sequences were sequenced per donor, about a sixth of them non-productive. In the later analysis, no new phenotypic data were used to find candidate immune exposures; instead, reliance was placed on TCR beta sequences and their occurrence across donors. Of the approximately 400 genotyped donors, around 81% fell in the genetic ancestry cluster associated with self-reported Caucasian donors.

The cohort consisted of fewer than 700 healthy bone marrow donors. All cohort members were sampled while nominally healthy, although unrecorded immune exposures were likely present. The donor tested CMV seronegative, placing the donor among the 350 to 400 seronegative members of the cohort. Every donor gave a peripheral blood sample, and the peripheral blood mononuclear cells from that sample were used for TCR beta sequencing. Genomic DNA extraction from the blood cell samples was performed with the Qiagen DNeasy Blood Extraction Kit. Overall study results and their limits: HLA typing was unavailable for some donors at each locus, so association tests used only the typed subset. Compared with the roughly 700-donor mean, donors in an Asian-associated ancestry cluster had fewer N-insertions in productive TCRs, according to a later genetic analysis. Most TCR sequences were seen in very few donors, while some public TCRs were found in many individuals. Some IMGT-functional V segments, including TRBV6-2 and TRBV6-3, could not be told apart with the 87-base-pair reads, so those segments were excluded. Assigning TCR associations to individual alleles was difficult when HLA alleles, especially DR and DQ, strongly co-occurred. The authors suggested that the approach could potentially be generalized to other disease states and immunological phenotypes. A total of around 150 TCR beta chains were listed by the study as associated with cytomegalovirus. In an earlier analysis of 587 of the donors, most TCR beta V segments were observed in productive rearrangements about 87% or about 30% of the time, broadly matching IMGT annotations. This cohort had only TCR beta chains sequenced, and the lack of alpha or paired-chain data limited which features could be detected. A group of highly shared sequence variants was considered likely to be a technical artifact of the sequencing pipeline. The earlier analysis of some 560 of the donors excluded around 17 rarely observed V segments, including chromosome 9 orphons, because counts were too low. In a later analysis, the rate of TCR association differed among HLA loci, with DRB1 alleles having the most associated TCRs and HLA-C alleles having the fewest. Presence/absence analyses assumed roughly uniform sequencing depth across donors, an assumption that may not hold. In a later analysis, HLA-associated TCR beta chains were found to be more clonally expanded and to have lower generation probabilities than equally common non-associated chains. Immune exposure information for the cohort was limited to CMV serostatus. In a later analysis, several top co-occurrence clusters were reported to appear linked to parvovirus B19, influenza, CMV and Epstein-Barr virus. A later analysis found that most CMV-associated TCR beta chains appeared HLA-restricted, with HLA associations seemingly driven largely by CMV exposure. Specific HLA alleles were associated with 15,000 to 20,000 TCR beta sequences at a false discovery rate of 0.05 in a later analysis. Three of the identified cytomegalovirus-associated TCR beta chains were confirmed in vitro to be specific for cytomegalovirus antigens. A further reported finding was that TCR beta sequences accurately predicted the HLA-A and HLA-B alleles for most subjects in the first cohort. Cytomegalovirus status was reported to be diagnosed by the classifier with high specificity and sensitivity in both the original and validation cohorts. A later genetic analysis associated a missense DCLRE1C variant with V-gene and J-gene trimming of TCR beta chains, and an independent cohort replicated the association. Correlated functional status among segregating V segments might be attributable to linkage disequilibrium, but an unknown experimental factor could not be ruled out.

Sequencing was done on a sample of PBMCs. This clonotype originated in a male donor in good health and CMV-seronegative. The receptor chain draws on TRBV9 and TRBJ2-3; the D gene is unclear. CDR3 reads: CASSTPVGDTQYF. The nucleotides read TGTGCCAGCAGCACCCCGGTCGGGGATACGCAGTATTTT.